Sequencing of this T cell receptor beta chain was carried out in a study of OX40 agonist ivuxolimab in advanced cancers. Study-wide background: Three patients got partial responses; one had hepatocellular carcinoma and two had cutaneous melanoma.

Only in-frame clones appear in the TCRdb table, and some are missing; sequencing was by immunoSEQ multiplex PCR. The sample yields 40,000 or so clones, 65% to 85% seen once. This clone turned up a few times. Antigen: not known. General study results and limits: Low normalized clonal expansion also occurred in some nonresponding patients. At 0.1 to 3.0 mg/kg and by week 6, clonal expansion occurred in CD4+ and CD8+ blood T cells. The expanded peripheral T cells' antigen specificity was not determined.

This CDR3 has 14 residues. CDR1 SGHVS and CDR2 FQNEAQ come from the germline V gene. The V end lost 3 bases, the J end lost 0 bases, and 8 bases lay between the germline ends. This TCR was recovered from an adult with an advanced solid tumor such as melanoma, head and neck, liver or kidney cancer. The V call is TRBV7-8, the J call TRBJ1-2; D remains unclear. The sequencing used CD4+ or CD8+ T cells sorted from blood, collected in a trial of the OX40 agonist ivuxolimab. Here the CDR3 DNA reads TGTGCCAGCAGCTTCACAAGCACTAACTATGGCTACACCTTC. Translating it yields CASSFTSTNYGYTF.